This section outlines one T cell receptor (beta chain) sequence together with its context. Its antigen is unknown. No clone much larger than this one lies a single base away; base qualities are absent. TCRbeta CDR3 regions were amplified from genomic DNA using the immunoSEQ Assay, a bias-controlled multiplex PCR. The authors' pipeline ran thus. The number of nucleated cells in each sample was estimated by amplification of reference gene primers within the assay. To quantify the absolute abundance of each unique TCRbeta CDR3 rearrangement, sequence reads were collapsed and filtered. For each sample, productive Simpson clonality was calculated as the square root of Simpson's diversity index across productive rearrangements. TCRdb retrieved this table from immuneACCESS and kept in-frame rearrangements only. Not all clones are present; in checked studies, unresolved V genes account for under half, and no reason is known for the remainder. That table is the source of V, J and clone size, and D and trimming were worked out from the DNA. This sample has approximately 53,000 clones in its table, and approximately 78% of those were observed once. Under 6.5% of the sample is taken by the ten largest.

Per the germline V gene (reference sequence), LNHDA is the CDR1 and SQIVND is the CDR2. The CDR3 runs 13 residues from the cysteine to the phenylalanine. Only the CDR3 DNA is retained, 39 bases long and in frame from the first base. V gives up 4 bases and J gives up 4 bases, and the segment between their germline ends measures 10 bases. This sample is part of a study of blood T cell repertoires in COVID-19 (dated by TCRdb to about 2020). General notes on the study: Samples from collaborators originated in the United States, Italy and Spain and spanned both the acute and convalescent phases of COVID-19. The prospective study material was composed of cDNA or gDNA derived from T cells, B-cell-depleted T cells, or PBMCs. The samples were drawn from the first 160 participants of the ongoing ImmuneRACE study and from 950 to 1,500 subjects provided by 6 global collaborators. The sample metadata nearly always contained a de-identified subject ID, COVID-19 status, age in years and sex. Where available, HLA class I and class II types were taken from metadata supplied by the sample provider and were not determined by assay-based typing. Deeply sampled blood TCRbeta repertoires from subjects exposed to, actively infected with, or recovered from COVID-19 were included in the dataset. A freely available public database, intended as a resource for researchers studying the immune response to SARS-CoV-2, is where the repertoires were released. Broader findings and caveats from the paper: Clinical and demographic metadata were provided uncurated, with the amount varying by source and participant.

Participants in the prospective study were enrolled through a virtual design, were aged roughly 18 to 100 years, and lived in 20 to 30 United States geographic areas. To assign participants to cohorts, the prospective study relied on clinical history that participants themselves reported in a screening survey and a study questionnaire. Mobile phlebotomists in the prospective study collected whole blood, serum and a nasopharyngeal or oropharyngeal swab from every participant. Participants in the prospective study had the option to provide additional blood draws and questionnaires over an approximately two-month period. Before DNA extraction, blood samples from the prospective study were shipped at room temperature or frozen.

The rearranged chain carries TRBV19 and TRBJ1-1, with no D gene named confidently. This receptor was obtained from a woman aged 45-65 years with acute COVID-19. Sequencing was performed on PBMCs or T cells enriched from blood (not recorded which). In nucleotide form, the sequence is TGTGCCAGTAGTAGGCAAGGAGGCACTGAAGCTTTCTTT. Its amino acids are CASSRQGGTEAFF. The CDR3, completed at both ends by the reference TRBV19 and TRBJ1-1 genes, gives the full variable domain DGGITQSPKYLFRKEGQNVTLSCEQNLNHDAMYWYRQDPGQGLRLIYYSQIVNDFQKGDIAEGYSVSREKKESFPLTVTSAQKNPTAFYLCASSRQGGTEAFFGQGTRLTVV.